Presented here are 17 T cell receptor beta chains from one specimen sequenced in a study of naive and memory T cell subsets. TCR cDNA received a 3' ligated oligonucleotide that carried a UMI. Amplification of ligated cDNA took four PCR rounds with SP2 and nested alpha and beta constant primers. TCRdb processed the 5' RACE reads anew with MiXCR; each CDR3 protein has one entry. The repertoire holds under 250 distinct CDR3 sequences, with 98% as singletons. These receptors were collected from a female donor in good health. This table probably holds off-target reads from a library built for another chain.

The genes are TRBV12-3 or TRBV12-4 and TRBJ2-2; TRBD1 agrees at 10 bases. The V segment lost 11 bases and the J segment 3 bases; nucleotides outside the gene matches: 3. This CDR3 contains 13 residues. For the CDR3, the DNA is TGTGCCGGTGGACAGGGGGACACCGGGGAGCTGTTTTTT. It is translated as CAGGQGDTGELFF.

The V and J genes are TRBV5-1 and TRBJ1-1, with a tentative D call TRBD1 (5 bases). V was clipped by 4 bases and J by 7 bases, with 11 bases between them. This CDR3 spans 12 amino acids. CDR1 and CDR2 from the germline V gene are SGHRS and YFSETQ. CDR3 protein: CASSKGTVEAFF. The CDR3 nucleotides read TGCGCCAGCAGCAAAGGGACTGTTGAAGCTTTCTTT.

The V and J genes are TRBV6-5 and TRBJ1-1; TRBD1 matches at 8 bases. The CDR3 is 14 residues long. The V gene end was trimmed by 4 bases and the J gene end by 5 bases; junction bases not matched to a gene: 6. The germline CDR1 and CDR2 sequences are MNHEY and SVGAGI. In nucleotides, the CDR3 is TGTGCCAGCAGTTTCCACAGGGGGTGGACTGAAGCTTTCTTT. Encoded protein: CASSFHRGWTEAFF.

The rearrangement joins TRBV28 to TRBJ1-5; the D is unclear. The CDR3 extends over 14 amino acids. Germline V CDR1 and CDR2: MDHEN, SYDVKM. V shed 3 bases and J shed 6 bases, with 12 bases lying between them. As DNA, the CDR3 is TGTGCCAGCAGTTTGTTCCCTCGGGGTCAGCCCCAGCATTTT. This gives the protein CASSLFPRGQPQHF.

This chain connects TRBV28 to TRBJ2-7; perhaps D is TRBD1 or TRBD2 (5 bases each). Germline V CDR1 and CDR2: MDHEN, SYDVKM. V was shortened by 8 bases and J by 1 base, with 6 bases between the two germline ends. CDR3 length equals 11 residues. For the CDR3, the DNA is TGTGCCAGCGGGGGATCCTACGAGCAGTACTTC. This codes for CASGGSYEQYF.

This clonotype came up once. This chain links TRBV30 with TRBJ2-2; weak D call: TRBD2 (5 bases). In germline, CDR1 is GTSNPN, CDR2 SVGIG (reference sequence). This CDR3 region has 12 residues. The ends were cut back, 5 bases at V and 8 bases at J, with 12 bases in the middle. The CDR3: CAWGREPGELFF. Here the CDR3 DNA reads TGTGCCTGGGGACGGGAACCGGGGGAGCTGTTTTTT.

The gene calls are TRBV12-3 or TRBV12-4 and TRBJ1-1, with D unclear. The V end was cut by 2 bases, the J end by 2 bases, with 9 bases between. The CDR3 spans 14 residues. CDR3 nucleotide sequence: TGTGCCAGCAGTTTAAACGCCGGTAACACTGAAGCTTTCTTT. Its protein product is CASSLNAGNTEAFF.

The chain recombines TRBV29-1 with TRBJ1-5, with D hard to call. V lost 1 base and J 4 bases, leaving 8 bases between the germline ends. CDR3 length: 13 residues. Per germline, CDR1 SQVTM and CDR2 ANQGSEA. The DNA of the CDR3 is TGCAGCGTTGAAGTAGCAGCTAATCAGCCCCAGCATTTT. Translation gives CSVEVAANQPQHF.

The chain combines TRBV6-5 with TRBJ1-6; the D is unclear. V was shortened by 4 bases and J by 10 bases, with 14 bases between the two germline ends. The CDR3 has 14 amino acids. CDR1 and CDR2 from the germline V gene are MNHEY and SVGAGI. CDR3 protein: CASSFQEIRSPLHF. The CDR3 nucleotides are TGTGCCAGCAGTTTTCAGGAGATCAGGTCACCCCTCCACTTT.

The J gene is TRBJ1-1, the V gene TRBV6-2 or TRBV6-3; possible D gene TRBD1, 5 bases. The CDR3 length is 14 residues. V was trimmed by 5 bases and J by 6 bases, leaving 16 bases between them. Per germline, CDR1 MNHEY and CDR2 SVGEGT. CDR3 amino acids: CASSHRIWGAEAFF. In DNA, the CDR3 is TGTGCCAGCAGTCATCGAATTTGGGGCGCTGAAGCTTTCTTT.

For this clonotype: The junction departs from germline at one end; a sequencing error may be responsible. This chain uses TRBV2 with TRBJ2-3, with TRBD2 matching 7 bases. The CDR3 spans 13 residues. The germline V gene encodes CDR1 SNHLY and CDR2 FYNNEI. The CDR3: CASSSGVGDAQYF. CDR3 coding DNA: TGTGCCAGCAGCAGCGGGGTCGGAGATGCGCAGTATTTT.

The chain employs TRBV6-6 and TRBJ2-1; perhaps D is TRBD1 or TRBD2 (5 bases each). Germline V gene sequence: CDR1 MNHNY, CDR2 SVGAGI (reference sequence). The V end was cut by 5 bases, the J end by 13 bases, with 15 bases between. This CDR3 region has 12 residues. CDR3 nucleotides: TGTGCCAGCAGTCCCCGGGACCGAGGCCAGTTCTTC. This gives the protein CASSPRDRGQFF.

V and J are TRBV7-9 and TRBJ1-2, with D tentatively TRBD1 (5 bases). V was trimmed by 5 bases and J by 6 bases, leaving 13 bases between them. This CDR3 contains 13 residues. The germline V gene encodes CDR1 SEHNR and CDR2 FQNEAQ (reference sequence). The CDR3 sequence: CASSPMWGNGYTF. CDR3 bases: TGTGCCAGCAGCCCCATGTGGGGCAATGGCTACACCTTC.

The chain uses TRBV7-2 and TRBJ1-5; D gene unclear. The CDR3 length is 12 residues. Per germline, CDR1 SGHTA and CDR2 FQGNSA. Trimming pared 1 base from V and 7 bases from J, leaving 5 bases between. CDR3 residues: CASSLEGQPQHF. CDR3 nucleotide sequence: TGTGCCAGCAGCTTAGAAGGGCAGCCCCAGCATTTT.

The rearrangement links TRBV29-1 to TRBJ2-3, with 8 bases lining up with TRBD2. The V gene end was trimmed by 5 bases and the J gene end by 2 bases; junction bases not matched to a gene: 6. The CDR3 loop spans 14 amino acids. Germline CDR1 is SQVTM and CDR2 is ANQGSEA. DNA of the CDR3: TGCAGCGTTCCGTTAGCGGGGACCACAGATACGCAGTATTTT. Protein: CSVPLAGTTDTQYF.

The genes are TRBV6-5 and TRBJ1-2, with D tentatively TRBD1 (5 bases). Trimming cost V 6 bases and J 2 bases, with 13 bases left between them. CDR1 is MNHEY and CDR2 is SVGAGI in the germline V gene. This CDR3 region has 14 residues. CDR3 protein: CASRPTGVNYGYTF. CDR3 bases: TGTGCCAGCAGGCCCACGGGGGTGAACTATGGCTACACCTTC.

V gene TRBV6-6 combines with J gene TRBJ1-1; no clear D gene. Germline V lookup: CDR1 MNHNY, CDR2 SVGAGI (reference sequence). The CDR3 runs 12 residues. V was cut by 2 bases and J by 4 bases, with 5 bases left in between. CDR3 residues: CASSYETTEAFF. In DNA form, the CDR3 reads TGTGCCAGCAGTTACGAGACCACTGAAGCTTTCTTT.